Following are 29 T cell receptor beta chains from one sample sequenced in a study of CD8 T cells in Susac syndrome. RNA in amounts of roughly 0.5 to 1 ug was reverse transcribed with random hexamers. TCRdb re-derived calls from the immunoSEQ multiplex PCR reads in MiXCR, one entry per CDR3 protein. The sample shows 55,000 to 70,000 distinct CDR3 sequences, approximately 95% of them seen only once. The sample comprised CD8+ T cells from PBMCs. The receptors originated from a human donor in good health.

V usage is TRBV13 and J usage is TRBJ1-1; no definite D call. Germline CDR1 reads PRHDT; CDR2 reads FYEKMQ (reference sequence). V was cut by 3 bases and J by 4 bases, with 9 bases left in between. The CDR3 length is 13 residues. CDR3 nucleotide sequence: TGTGCCAGCAGCTTGGATTCGGGCACTGAAGCTTTCTTT. It is translated as CASSLDSGTEAFF.

The V gene is TRBV13, the J gene TRBJ2-6; D is undetermined. The CDR3 contains 12 residues. Germline CDR1 and CDR2: PRHDT and FYEKMQ (reference sequence). V dropped 7 bases and J dropped 0 bases, with 1 base sitting between them. The CDR3 DNA follows: TGTGCCAGCACCTCTGGGGCCAACGTCCTGACTTTC. It is translated as CASTSGANVLTF.

The chain carries TRBV12-3 or TRBV12-4 and TRBJ2-5; tentatively, D is TRBD2 (5 bases). V lost 7 bases and J 1 base, leaving 13 bases between the germline ends. The CDR3 has 14 residues. CDR3 loop: CASNLYGIQETQYF. In nucleotides, the CDR3 is TGTGCCAGCAACCTATACGGGATCCAAGAGACCCAGTACTTC.

The J gene is TRBJ1-1, the V gene TRBV14, with a possible D match to TRBD1 (6 bases). CDR3 size: 13 residues. Trimming took off 5 bases at V and 1 base at J, with 8 bases between the two ends. From germline, CDR1 is SGHDN and CDR2 FVKESK. CDR3 coding DNA: TGTGCCAGCAGCGAGGACAGGAACACTGAAGCTTTCTTT. This encodes CASSEDRNTEAFF. Using reference TRBV14 and TRBJ1-1 for the parts outside the CDR3, the full variable domain is EAGVTQFPSHSVIEKGQTVTLRCDPISGHDNLYWYRRVMGKEIKFLLHFVKESKQDESGMPNNRFLAERTGGTYSTLKVQPAELEDSGVYFCASSEDRNTEAFFGQGTRLTVV.

This chain links TRBV4-1 with TRBJ1-4, with D maybe TRBD1 (6 bases). The V gene lost 4 bases and the J gene lost 7 bases, with 13 bases spanning the gap. Per the germline V gene, CDR1 is MGHRA and CDR2 is YSYEKL. This CDR3 has 14 amino acids. Here the CDR3 DNA reads TGCGCCAGCAGCCTCCGGGACAACATTGAAAAACTGTTTTTT. This translates into CASSLRDNIEKLFF.

DNA of the CDR3: TGTGCCAGCAGCATGACTAGCACAGATACGCAGTATTTT. This codes for CASSMTSTDTQYF. The chain couples TRBV14 to TRBJ2-3, with D hard to call. The V end lost 5 bases, the J end lost 0 bases, and 6 bases lay between the germline ends. Germline CDR1 and CDR2: SGHDN and FVKESK. The CDR3 spans 13 residues.

The gene calls are TRBV29-1 and TRBJ1-5, with 8 bases lining up with TRBD1. CDR3 length equals 15 residues. The V segment lost 8 bases and the J segment 4 bases; nucleotides outside the gene matches: 13. Germline V gene data show CDR1 as SQVTM and CDR2 as ANQGSEA. The CDR3, as DNA: TGCAGCCTTCCTACTTACAGGGGGAGGAATCAGCCCCAGCATTTT. Translating it yields CSLPTYRGRNQPQHF.

This chain joins TRBV7-6 and TRBJ2-5; D possibly matches TRBD1 or TRBD2 (5 bases each). This CDR3 has 17 amino acids. The germline gives CDR1 SGHVS, CDR2 FNYEAQ. The V and J ends lost 1 base and 3 bases respectively, with 18 bases between them. The chain's CDR3 is CASSLVTSGPSEETQYF. The CDR3, as DNA: TGTGCCAGCAGCTTAGTGACTTCGGGGCCTTCCGAAGAGACCCAGTACTTC.

The chain combines TRBV7-3 with TRBJ2-3, with 8 nucleotides matching TRBD1. Germline CDR1 SGHTA, CDR2 FQGTGA. V shed 1 base, J shed 1 base, and the junction held 4 bases outside the gene matches. This CDR3 has 16 amino acids. CDR3 sequence: CASSLRTGSGTDTQYF. The CDR3 coding sequence is TGTGCCAGCAGCTTAAGGACAGGGAGCGGCACAGATACGCAGTATTTT. Combining the CDR3 with reference TRBV7-3 and TRBJ2-3 gives the whole variable domain GAGVSQTPSNKVTEKGKYVELRCDPISGHTALYWYRQSLGQGPEFLIYFQGTGAADDSGLPNDRFFAVRPEGSVSTLKIQRTERGDSAVYLCASSLRTGSGTDTQYFGPGTRLTVL.

V gene TRBV4-1 combines with J gene TRBJ2-7; D ambiguous. V was pared by 3 bases and J by 3 bases, with 9 bases between. The length of the CDR3 is 13 residues. In germline, CDR1 is MGHRA, CDR2 YSYEKL. This CDR3 is CASSHFDGYEQYF. The DNA for the CDR3 is TGCGCCAGCAGCCACTTTGACGGCTACGAGCAGTACTTC.

The rearrangement joins TRBV7-9 to TRBJ1-4; no clear D. Trimming took 6 bases from V and 6 from J, leaving 14 bases between them. Germline V gives CDR1 SEHNR, CDR2 FQNEAQ (reference sequence). The CDR3 is made up of 14 amino acids. For the CDR3, the DNA is TGTGCCAGCAGTTCCGGGGAACCTGATGAAAAACTGTTTTTT. This codes for CASSSGEPDEKLFF.

CDR3 protein: CASSPWGGNTGELFF. The DNA for the CDR3 is TGTGCCAGCAGTCCATGGGGGGGGAACACCGGGGAGCTGTTTTTT. The chain is built from TRBV7-2 and TRBJ2-2, with 7 bases that match TRBD2. Trimming cost V 6 bases and J 1 base; bases outside gene matches: 5. Germline V gives CDR1 SGHTA, CDR2 FQGNSA. The CDR3 has 15 residues.

The chain carries TRBV27 and TRBJ2-1, with TRBD2 matching 12 bases. This CDR3 spans 15 amino acids. Germline V gene data show CDR1 as MNHEY and CDR2 as SMNVEV (reference sequence). V was pared by 8 bases and J by 7 bases, with 9 bases of the junction left unmatched. CDR3 sequence reads: CASGRTSGVWNEQFF. The DNA of the CDR3 is TGTGCCAGCGGACGGACTAGCGGGGTATGGAATGAGCAGTTCTTC.

The chain carries TRBV5-6 and TRBJ2-1; D may be TRBD1 (6 bases). Germline-derived CDR1 and CDR2 are SGHDT and YYEEEE. V lost 0 bases to trimming and J lost 6 bases, with 13 bases between them. The CDR3 is made up of 15 amino acids. The CDR3 region has the DNA TGTGCCAGCAGCTTGGGACAGGAGGTGGTCAATGAGCAGTTCTTC. It specifies CASSLGQEVVNEQFF. Full variable domain (remainder filled in from reference TRBV5-6 and TRBJ2-1): DAGVTQSPTHLIKTRGQQVTLRCSPKSGHDTVSWYQQALGQGPQFIFQYYEEEERQRGNFPDRFSGHQFPNYSSELNVNALLLGDSALYLCASSLGQEVVNEQFFGPGTRLTVL.

The rearrangement links TRBV4-1 to TRBJ1-5; no firm D call. This CDR3 region has 13 residues. From germline, CDR1 is MGHRA and CDR2 YSYEKL. Trimming took 0 bases from V and 5 from J, leaving 5 bases between them. CDR3 sequence (DNA): TGCGCCAGCAGCCAAGATATCCATCAGCCCCAGCATTTT. This codes for CASSQDIHQPQHF.

The V call is TRBV19, the J call TRBJ2-5; TRBD1 is a possible D gene (5 bases). CDR3 length equals 12 residues. Per the germline V gene, CDR1 is LNHDA and CDR2 is SQIVND (reference sequence). V was trimmed by 4 bases and J by 5 bases, leaving 8 bases between them. The CDR3 nucleotides read TGTGCCAGTAGTACAGGGTTGGAGACCCAGTACTTC. Encoded protein: CASSTGLETQYF.

The chain combines TRBV21-1 with TRBJ1-3. TRBV21-1 is an annotated pseudogene. This CDR3 spans 15 amino acids. The CDR3 DNA reads as TGTGCCAGCAGCTTTATCGAAAGGTCTGGAAACACCATATATTTT. It is translated as CASSFIERSGNTIYF.

The rearrangement links TRBV6-5 to TRBJ2-1; 11 nucleotides agree with TRBD2. The CDR3 is 14 residues long. V was clipped by 5 bases and J by 6 bases; unmatched bases: 3. The germline CDR1 and CDR2 sequences are MNHEY and SVGAGI. The CDR3 reads CASSISGGANEQFF. CDR3 nucleotide sequence: TGTGCCAGCAGTATTAGCGGGGGGGCCAATGAGCAGTTCTTC.

The chain combines TRBV7-8 with TRBJ2-3, with 13 bases fitting TRBD2. Germline V gives CDR1 SGHVS, CDR2 FQNEAQ. Trimming took 5 bases from V and 6 from J; bases not matched to a gene: 8. The CDR3 is 16 amino acids. As DNA, the CDR3 is TGTGCCAGCAGCCCGCGGACTAGCGGGGGTATGGATACGCAGTATTTT. This codes for CASSPRTSGGMDTQYF.

This clonotype was counted a single time. V gene TRBV6-5 combines with J gene TRBJ2-7, with 8 bases fitting TRBD1. Trimming at V came to 5 bases and at J to 7 bases, leaving 7 bases not matched to a gene. Per germline, CDR1 MNHEY and CDR2 SVGAGI. CDR3 length equals 13 residues. In DNA form, the CDR3 reads TGTGCCAGCAGTATAGGGACAGGTGGTGAGCAGTACTTC. It is translated as CASSIGTGGEQYF.

The chain links TRBV29-1 to TRBJ1-1; D is undetermined. V was pared by 6 bases and J by 3 bases, with 11 bases between. The CDR3 length is 12 residues. CDR1 and CDR2 from the germline V gene are SQVTM and ANQGSEA. The CDR3 nucleotides read TGCAGCGTGCGGGTCGGAGACACTGAAGCTTTCTTT. Its translation: CSVRVGDTEAFF.

This sequence joins TRBV15 and TRBJ2-7; D remains unclear. Trimming removed 1 base from V and 1 base from J, with 8 bases in between. The germline gives CDR1 LNHNV, CDR2 YYDKDF (reference sequence). This CDR3 is 14 amino acids long. CDR3: CATSRVDGSYEQYF. The CDR3, as DNA: TGTGCCACCAGCAGAGTGGACGGTTCCTACGAGCAGTACTTC.

This chain uses TRBV19 with TRBJ2-5; perhaps TRBD2 as D (6 bases). Trimming left V 5 bases short and J 5 bases short, with 24 bases between. CDR1 and CDR2 (germline): LNHDA, SQIVND (reference sequence). The CDR3 runs to 17 residues. CDR3 nucleotide sequence: TGTGCCAGTAGTTTGGATTGGGACTCCAAAGAATCGGAGACCCAGTACTTC. Protein: CASSLDWDSKESETQYF.

This clonotype was observed a handful of times. V is TRBV6-5 and J is TRBJ2-7; maybe TRBD1 (5 bases). In germline, CDR1 is MNHEY, CDR2 SVGAGI. There are 14 residues in the CDR3. The V end was cut by 6 bases, the J end by 7 bases, with 19 bases between. Here the CDR3 DNA reads TGTGCCAGCAGCCCCCTTGACAGCCTAAGTGAGCAGTACTTC. This codes for CASSPLDSLSEQYF.

Turning to this clonotype: A read error may account for a junction end that differs from germline. The chain has TRBV2 and TRBJ1-5; D gene ambiguous. The CDR3 runs to 15 residues. The germline V gene has CDR1 SNHLY and CDR2 FYNNEI. CDR3 bases: TGTGCCAGAAGTGGAGAGGGAATTGGCAATCAGCCCCAGCATTTT. Protein: CARSGEGIGNQPQHF.

The chain joins TRBV5-1 to TRBJ1-1; a possible D gene is TRBD1 (5 bases). V dropped 4 bases and J dropped 4 bases, with 23 bases sitting between them. Germline V CDR1 and CDR2: SGHRS, YFSETQ. CDR3 length equals 17 residues. DNA for the CDR3: TGCGCCAGCAGCCCACCGGTTCGGCAGGGAAGAAGCACTGAAGCTTTCTTT. Translated, it gives CASSPPVRQGRSTEAFF.

The chain links TRBV4-2 to TRBJ1-1; a weak D match, TRBD1 (5 bases). CDR3 length equals 18 residues. Germline V gene lookup returns CDR1 LGHNA and CDR2 YNFKEQ. Trimming cost V 1 base and J 2 bases, with 20 bases left between them. CDR3: CASSQGSYSQGPNTEAFF. As DNA, the CDR3 is TGTGCCAGCAGCCAAGGTTCTTATAGTCAGGGCCCCAACACTGAAGCTTTCTTT.

The table lists this clonotype with a count of one. This chain joins TRBV29-1 and TRBJ2-1; 10 nucleotides align to TRBD1. CDR3 length: 16 residues. V dropped 1 base and J dropped 4; count of bases not matched to a gene: 7. Germline V gene data show CDR1 as SQVTM and CDR2 as ANQGSEA. The CDR3 DNA sequence: TGCAGCGTTGAAGTTTCGGGGACAGGGGTTTACAATGAGCAGTTCTTC. Translating gives CSVEVSGTGVYNEQFF.

This clonotype was detected once. The CDR3 nucleotides are TGTGCCAGCAGTAGTCGACAGTACACCGGGGAGCTGTTTTTT. It codes for CASSSRQYTGELFF. This chain uses TRBV28 with TRBJ2-2, with a tentative D call TRBD1 (5 bases). Looked up from germline, CDR1 is MDHEN and CDR2 is SYDVKM. The CDR3 loop spans 14 amino acids. V was shortened by 5 bases and J by 3 bases, with 10 bases between the two germline ends.